These 27 T cell receptor beta chains originate from one sample sequenced in a study of cytomegalovirus exposure and HLA in healthy donors. 13 Jbeta primers and 60 Vbeta primers were used for the PCR. Assay: immunoSEQ multiplex PCR; the TCRdb copy retains only in-frame clones and omits some. The sample has around 89,000 clones; 76% are singletons. The sequencing sample was made of PBMCs. These receptors were taken from a man aged 40-55 years in good health and CMV-seronegative.

The gene calls are TRBV6-5 and TRBJ2-5; 7 bases agree with TRBD1. The J call may be in error: the DNA end matches TRBJ2-7 better. From germline, CDR1 is MNHEY and CDR2 SVGAGI. The CDR3 totals 15 residues. CDR3 sequence (DNA): TGTGCCAGCAGTCCAGCATGGGGACAGATCTACGAGCAGTACTTC. Translated, it gives CASSPAWGQIYEQYF.

This clone was detected a few times. V is TRBV5-1 and J is TRBJ1-5; D gene unclear. V shed 0 bases and J shed 0 bases, with 7 bases lying between them. The CDR3 is 15 residues long. The germline V gene has CDR1 SGHRS and CDR2 YFSETQ. The CDR3 loop is CASSLGDNSNQPQHF. CDR3 in DNA: TGCGCCAGCAGCTTGGGCGATAATAGCAATCAGCCCCAGCATTTT.

This clone came up a few times. V and J are TRBV6-1 and TRBJ1-1, with D possibly being TRBD1 (6 bases). Trimming removed 5 bases from V and 3 bases from J, with 16 bases in between. The CDR3 is 15 residues long. Germline loops: CDR1 MNHNS, CDR2 SASEGT. Here the CDR3 reads CASSPRPGQYTEAFF. The DNA for the CDR3 is TGTGCCAGCAGTCCTCGGCCCGGACAGTACACTGAAGCTTTCTTT.

The chain has TRBV7-8 and TRBJ1-1, with a tentative D call TRBD1 (6 bases). In germline, CDR1 is SGHVS, CDR2 FQNEAQ. The V end lost 1 base, the J end lost 1 base, and 7 bases lay between the germline ends. The CDR3 has 14 amino acids. The CDR3: CASSLDRANTEAFF. For the CDR3, the DNA is TGTGCCAGCAGCTTAGACAGGGCGAACACTGAAGCTTTCTTT.

The rearrangement joins TRBV5-6 to TRBJ2-7, with 7 bases matching TRBD1. Germline lookup yields CDR1 SGHDT and CDR2 YYEEEE. The CDR3 is 13 residues long. The J segment lost 7 bases and the V segment lost 4 bases, leaving 8 bases of the junction unmatched. The chain's CDR3 is CASSTDRVGEQYF. DNA of the CDR3: TGTGCCAGCAGCACTGACAGGGTGGGGGAGCAGTACTTC. Supplemented by reference TRBV5-6 and TRBJ2-7, the full variable domain reads DAGVTQSPTHLIKTRGQQVTLRCSPKSGHDTVSWYQQALGQGPQFIFQYYEEEERQRGNFPDRFSGHQFPNYSSELNVNALLLGDSALYLCASSTDRVGEQYFGPGTRLTVT.

This clone was seen only a few times. V is TRBV6-5 and J is TRBJ2-2, with 7 bases lining up with TRBD1. CDR3 length equals 14 residues. The trim removed 5 bases at V and 8 bases at J, leaving 8 bases unmatched. CDR1 and CDR2 (germline): MNHEY, SVGAGI. The CDR3 nucleotides read TGTGCCAGCAGTCATACAGGGGAAGGGGGGGAGCTGTTTTTT. Translating gives CASSHTGEGGELFF.

This clone was recorded a few times. This chain joins TRBV28 and TRBJ1-2; the match to TRBD1 covers 7 bases. This CDR3 is built from 15 residues. The germline V gene encodes CDR1 MDHEN and CDR2 SYDVKM. V trimming: 2 bases; J trimming: 4 bases; junction bases outside the gene matches: 7. CDR3 coding DNA: TGTGCCAGCAGTTTACTCGACAGGGAAAGCTATGGCTACACCTTC. Protein: CASSLLDRESYGYTF.

CDR3 residues: CASERDLAKNIQYF. DNA of the CDR3: TGTGCCAGCGAGCGGGACCTAGCCAAAAACATTCAGTACTTC. This chain connects TRBV6-1 to TRBJ2-4; 7 bases align to TRBD2. Trimming removed 8 bases from V and 0 bases from J; junction bases left unmatched: 4. The germline V gene encodes CDR1 MNHNS and CDR2 SASEGT. This CDR3 is 14 amino acids long.

The rearrangement joins TRBV27 to TRBJ2-1; D is unresolved. V was trimmed by 0 bases and J by 2 bases, leaving 8 bases between them. This CDR3 comprises 15 residues. CDR1 is MNHEY and CDR2 is SMNVEV in the germline V gene (reference sequence). The CDR3 coding sequence is TGTGCCAGCAGTTTATCGTACACCCCCTACAATGAGCAGTTCTTC. This translates into CASSLSYTPYNEQFF.

This sequence joins TRBV7-6 and TRBJ2-3; 7 bases map to TRBD2. Trimming at V came to 5 bases and at J to 6 bases, leaving 14 bases not matched to a gene. The germline gives CDR1 SGHVS, CDR2 FNYEAQ. The CDR3 loop spans 16 amino acids. CDR3 nucleotide sequence: TGTGCCAGCAGCCGGTCGGCTAGCGGAGATTGGGATACGCAGTATTTT. It is translated as CASSRSASGDWDTQYF.

The CDR3 sequence is CASSTNGGNQPQHF. As DNA, the CDR3 is TGTGCCAGTAGTACTAACGGGGGCAATCAGCCCCAGCATTTT. V gene TRBV19 combines with J gene TRBJ1-5; D not certain. Between the trimmed V and J ends, which lost 4 bases and 2 bases, there was a span of 9 bases. Germline V gene sequence: CDR1 LNHDA, CDR2 SQIVND (reference sequence). The CDR3 sequence is 14 residues long.

The J gene is TRBJ2-7, the V gene TRBV7-6; TRBD2 agrees at 14 bases. The ends lost 5 bases at V and 4 bases at J; junction bases unmatched: 4. The CDR3 is 15 residues long. Germline CDR1 and CDR2: SGHVS and FNYEAQ. For the CDR3, the DNA is TGTGCCAGCAGCCCCGGGACTAGCGGGGGTTACGAGCAGTACTTC. The encoded protein is CASSPGTSGGYEQYF.

This CDR3 reads CASSRYREGYYGYTF. CDR3 sequence (DNA): TGCGCCAGCAGTCGATATAGGGAGGGATACTATGGCTACACCTTC. The V gene is TRBV5-1, the J gene TRBJ1-2; no definite D call. There are 15 residues in the CDR3. Trimming cost V 5 bases and J 3 bases, with 17 bases left between them. Germline-derived CDR1 and CDR2 are SGHRS and YFSETQ.

V gene TRBV28 combines with J gene TRBJ2-1; 11 bases are shared with TRBD2. CDR1 and CDR2 (germline): MDHEN, SYDVKM. The junction had 10 bases not matched to a gene; V was cut back by 3 bases and J by 6 bases. The CDR3 consists of 17 residues. The CDR3 is CASSLSIAGGLSNEQFF. The DNA for the CDR3 is TGTGCCAGCAGTTTGTCCATAGCGGGGGGGCTTTCCAATGAGCAGTTCTTC.

This clone was seen once. The V gene is TRBV6-1, the J gene TRBJ1-3; D is undetermined. CDR3 length equals 14 residues. In germline, CDR1 is MNHNS, CDR2 SASEGT. The V end lost 0 bases, the J end lost 4 bases, and 7 bases lay between the germline ends. This chain's CDR3 is CASSEADWGNTIYF. The CDR3 DNA is TGTGCCAGCAGTGAAGCAGACTGGGGAAACACCATATATTTT.

This clone was seen only once. The V gene is TRBV2, the J gene TRBJ2-1; D gene ambiguous. The CDR3 is 15 amino acids. Trimming stripped 8 bases from V and 6 bases from J, with 20 bases between. Germline V lookup: CDR1 SNHLY, CDR2 FYNNEI. CDR3 region: CASSQTRVPINEQFF. The CDR3 DNA is TGTGCCAGCTCCCAGACTCGTGTCCCAATCAATGAGCAGTTCTTC.

The rearrangement uses TRBV4-3 and TRBJ2-7; possibly TRBD1 for D (6 bases). The germline V gene encodes CDR1 LGHNA and CDR2 YSLEER. V gave up 0 bases and J gave up 0 bases, with 12 bases separating them. CDR3 length: 16 amino acids. The CDR3 region has the DNA TGCGCCAGCAGCCAAGAAAACGGGGACAACTCCTACGAGCAGTACTTC. Translating gives CASSQENGDNSYEQYF.

Of note for this clone: The junction differs from germline at one of its ends, possibly a read error. This CDR3 is CSSTRSGDTQYF. The CDR3 bases are TGTTCCAGCACCCGGAGCGGAGATACGCAGTATTTT. V and J are TRBV7-9 and TRBJ2-3, with D tentatively TRBD2 (5 bases). Germline V gene lookup returns CDR1 SEHNR and CDR2 FQNEAQ (reference sequence). This CDR3 is built from 12 residues.

By share, this clone counts as medium-sized (0.01 to 0.1%). The CDR3 DNA is TGTGCCAGCAGTAGCGGGGGGACAGATACGCAGTATTTT. Its protein product is CASSSGGTDTQYF. The V gene is TRBV6-4, the J gene TRBJ2-3; 9 bases fit TRBD2. Germline values: CDR1 MRHNA, CDR2 SNTAGT. This CDR3 comprises 13 residues. With V trimmed by 5 bases and J by 3 bases, 0 bases remained unmatched.

This chain links TRBV7-6 with TRBJ1-2, with D possibly TRBD1 on 6 matching bases. CDR1 is SGHVS and CDR2 is FNYEAQ in the germline V gene. CDR3 size: 16 residues. Trimming left V 1 base short and J 1 base short, with 13 bases between. In DNA form, the CDR3 reads TGTGCCAGCAGCTTAGGCGAGGGGGATAGTAACTATGGCTACACCTTC. Its protein is CASSLGEGDSNYGYTF.

DNA for the CDR3: TGCGCCAGCAGCCAAGAGGGAGCTGGAAACACCATATATTTT. Encoded protein: CASSQEGAGNTIYF. The chain links TRBV4-1 to TRBJ1-3, with no clear D. Deletions cut 0 bases from V and 2 bases from J, with 5 bases between. Germline assignment: CDR1 MGHRA and CDR2 YSYEKL. The CDR3 is 14 residues long.

The rearrangement links TRBV7-2 to TRBJ1-6; a possible D gene is TRBD1 (5 bases). CDR1 and CDR2 (germline): SGHTA, FQGNSA. The V and J ends lost 7 bases and 7 bases respectively, with 17 bases between them. This CDR3 comprises 15 residues. CDR3 protein: CASNFQTANNSPLHF. The DNA for the CDR3 is TGTGCCAGCAACTTTCAGACAGCAAACAATTCACCCCTCCACTTT.

The chain joins TRBV18 to TRBJ2-3; 16 bases align to TRBD2. Germline trimming cut 3 bases from V and 5 bases from J; bases unmatched to any gene: 2. The CDR3 length is 16 residues. Germline values: CDR1 KGHSH, CDR2 LQKENI. Written as DNA, the CDR3 is TGTGCCAGCTCACCGGGACTAGCGGGGGGGGAAGATACGCAGTATTTT. It translates to CASSPGLAGGEDTQYF.

This chain links TRBV28 with TRBJ2-7, with D uncertain. Trimming left V 1 base short and J 0 bases short, with 13 bases between. The CDR3 extends over 16 amino acids. The germline gives CDR1 MDHEN, CDR2 SYDVKM. In DNA, the CDR3 is TGTGCCAGCAGTTTATTGATTGAGGCGAGCTCCTACGAGCAGTACTTC. It yields the protein CASSLLIEASSYEQYF.

Only a few counts were recorded for this clone. The J gene is TRBJ2-7, the V gene TRBV11-2, with D uncertain. This CDR3 is built from 14 residues. Trimming pared 2 bases from V and 5 bases from J, leaving 13 bases between. Looked up from germline, CDR1 is SGHAT and CDR2 is FQNNGV. CDR3 region: CASSLLQNRDEQYF. In DNA form, the CDR3 reads TGTGCCAGCAGCTTACTTCAGAATCGGGACGAGCAGTACTTC.

This chain joins TRBV9 and TRBJ2-2, with D possibly being TRBD2 (6 bases). Germline loops: CDR1 SGDLS, CDR2 YYNGEE. The ends were cut back, 4 bases at V and 7 bases at J, with 8 bases in the middle. The CDR3 has 12 residues. The CDR3 is CASSRRDGELFF. DNA for the CDR3: TGTGCCAGCAGCCGGAGGGACGGGGAGCTGTTTTTT.

V gene TRBV25-1 combines with J gene TRBJ1-2; D is uncertain. Between the trimmed V and J ends, which lost 1 base and 3 bases, there was a span of 15 bases. This CDR3 has 16 residues. The V gene's germline CDR1 is MGHDK and CDR2 SYGVNS. The DNA for the CDR3 is TGTGCCAGCAGTGAATTTGAGGGTATGGGTCACTATGGCTACACCTTC. Protein sequence: CASSEFEGMGHYGYTF.